The TCR beta chain under discussion was sequenced for a study of beta chain features in type 1 diabetes. Sequencing targeted expressed TCRB transcripts, as all isolated RNA had been reverse transcribed. The assay was immunoSEQ multiplex PCR, and TCRdb's table has in-frame clones only and misses some. The sample contains some 330,000 clones, around 10% of which appear only once. Study-wide points: Although PCR might favor shorter templates, it would do so equally in patients and controls.

This clone was seen a handful of times. As yet, its antigen is unknown. V lost 1 base and J lost 0, with 16 bases in between. Per germline, CDR1 GTSNPN and CDR2 SVGIG (reference sequence). This CDR3 comprises 16 residues. The chain recombines TRBV30 with TRBJ2-7; D is ambiguous. This TCR derives from a woman younger than 45 in good health. Sequenced: naive CD4+ T cells from blood. The CDR3 nucleotides read TGTGCCTGGAGTGATTTCGGTTCATCCGGCTCCTACGAGCAGTACTTC. Protein sequence: CAWSDFGSSGSYEQYF.